Below, 9 T cell receptor beta chains from the same sample are listed, as sequenced in a study of T cells in Graves' hyperthyroidism and ophthalmopathy. What was amplified from RNA transcripts were TCR beta CDR3 regions. Initially, a first-round RT-PCR of the TCR CDR3 employed the HTBI primer set. TCRdb recomputed calls from the multiplex PCR reads with MiXCR, one row per CDR3 protein. The sample has nearly 750,000 distinct CDR3 sequences; about a third are singletons. Sequencing was carried out using blood. Every receptor here comes from a woman aged 40-49 years with Graves' hyperthyroidism.

This rearrangement joins TRBV5-1 to TRBJ1-4; perhaps TRBD1 as D (5 bases). Per the germline V gene, CDR1 is SGHRS and CDR2 is YFSETQ. The CDR3 is 14 residues long. V was cut by 4 bases and J by 8 bases, with 15 bases left in between. The DNA of the CDR3 is TGCGCCAGCAGCCTCTCGGGGCGGGACGAAAAACTGTTTTTT. Protein product: CASSLSGRDEKLFF.

The V and J genes are TRBV30 and TRBJ1-3; a weak D match, TRBD1 (5 bases). Germline CDR1 reads GTSNPN; CDR2 reads SVGIG (reference sequence). The CDR3 covers 14 residues. V shed 2 bases and J shed 4 bases, with 12 bases lying between them. In DNA, the CDR3 is TGTGCCTGGAGTCCGGGACGCCGCGGAAACACCATATATTTT. Its translation: CAWSPGRRGNTIYF.

V and J are TRBV19 and TRBJ2-6; tentatively, D is TRBD1 or TRBD2 (7 bases each). The V gene lost 7 bases and the J gene lost 3 bases, with 13 bases spanning the gap. CDR1 and CDR2 from the germline V gene are LNHDA and SQIVND (reference sequence). The CDR3 is made up of 15 amino acids. CDR3 nucleotide sequence: TGTGCCAGTACCAGGGGGGGGCTTGGGGCCAACGTCCTGACTTTC. It specifies CASTRGGLGANVLTF.

This clonotype was recorded many times. The rearrangement joins TRBV20-1 to TRBJ1-4; unclear D gene. Germline CDR1 reads DFQATT; CDR2 reads SNEGSKA (reference sequence). V was shortened by 2 bases and J by 0 bases, with 7 bases between the two germline ends. The CDR3 extends over 14 amino acids. As DNA, the CDR3 is TGCAGTGCTAGAAGAACTTCAACTAATGAAAAACTGTTTTTT. This gives the protein CSARRTSTNEKLFF.

The V gene is TRBV12-3 or TRBV12-4, the J gene TRBJ2-7, with a weak D call TRBD1 (9 bases). The CDR3 runs 17 residues. Trimming took 5 bases from V and 2 from J, leaving 22 bases between them. The CDR3 protein is CASSPTGGREEPYEQYF. For the CDR3, the DNA is TGTGCCAGCAGTCCGACAGGGGGGCGGGAGGAGCCCTACGAGCAGTACTTC.

The CDR3 loop reads CAISESTGGQPQHF. CDR3 nucleotide sequence: TGTGCCATCAGTGAGTCGACAGGGGGCCAGCCCCAGCATTTT. The gene calls are TRBV10-3 and TRBJ1-5; TRBD1 agrees at 10 bases. The CDR3 sequence is 14 residues long. Germline CDR1 and CDR2: ENHRY and SYGVKD. V was pared by 0 bases and J by 7 bases, with 0 bases of the junction left unmatched.

The CDR3 DNA sequence: TGTGCCAGCAGCTTGTTCGGGCAGGTCAACACCGGGGAGCTGTTTTTT. This codes for CASSLFGQVNTGELFF. The J gene is TRBJ2-2, the V gene TRBV5-8, with D unresolved. CDR1 is SGHTS, CDR2 YDEGEE, per germline. V lost 1 base and J 2 bases, leaving 12 bases between the germline ends. CDR3 size: 16 residues.

This chain joins TRBV20-1 and TRBJ2-5; 10 bases map to TRBD1. The CDR3 length is 15 residues. CDR1 and CDR2 (germline): DFQATT, SNEGSKA (reference sequence). V shed 0 bases, J shed 3 bases, and the junction held 4 bases outside the gene matches. The CDR3, as DNA: TGCAGTGCTAGAGATGGGGGACAGGGGAAAGAGACCCAGTACTTC. Protein sequence: CSARDGGQGKETQYF.

This chain links TRBV7-9 with TRBJ2-7; 12 bases map to TRBD1. The DNA end is more similar to TRBJ2-1, so the J call may be wrong. This CDR3 region has 15 residues. The germline V gene has CDR1 SEHNR and CDR2 FQNEAQ (reference sequence). The CDR3 here is CASSAGDRGRREQFF. The CDR3 DNA follows: TGTGCCAGCAGCGCCGGGGACAGGGGGCGGAGGGAGCAGTTCTTC.